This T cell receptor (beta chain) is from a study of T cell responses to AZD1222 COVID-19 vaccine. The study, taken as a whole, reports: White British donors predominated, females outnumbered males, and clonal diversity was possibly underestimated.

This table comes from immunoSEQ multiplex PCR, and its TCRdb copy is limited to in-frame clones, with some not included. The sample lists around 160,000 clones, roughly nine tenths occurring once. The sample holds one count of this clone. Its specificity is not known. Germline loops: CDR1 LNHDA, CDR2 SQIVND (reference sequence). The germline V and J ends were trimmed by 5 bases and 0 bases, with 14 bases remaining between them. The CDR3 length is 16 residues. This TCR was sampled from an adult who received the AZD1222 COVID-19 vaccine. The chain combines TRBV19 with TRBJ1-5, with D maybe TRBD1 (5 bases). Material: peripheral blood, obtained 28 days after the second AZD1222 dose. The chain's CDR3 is CASSSRTFYSNQPQHF. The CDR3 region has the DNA TGTGCCAGTAGTTCTCGGACATTTTATAGCAATCAGCCCCAGCATTTT. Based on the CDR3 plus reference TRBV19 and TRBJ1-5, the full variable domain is DGGITQSPKYLFRKEGQNVTLSCEQNLNHDAMYWYRQDPGQGLRLIYYSQIVNDFQKGDIAEGYSVSREKKESFPLTVTSAQKNPTAFYLCASSSRTFYSNQPQHFGDGTRLSIL.